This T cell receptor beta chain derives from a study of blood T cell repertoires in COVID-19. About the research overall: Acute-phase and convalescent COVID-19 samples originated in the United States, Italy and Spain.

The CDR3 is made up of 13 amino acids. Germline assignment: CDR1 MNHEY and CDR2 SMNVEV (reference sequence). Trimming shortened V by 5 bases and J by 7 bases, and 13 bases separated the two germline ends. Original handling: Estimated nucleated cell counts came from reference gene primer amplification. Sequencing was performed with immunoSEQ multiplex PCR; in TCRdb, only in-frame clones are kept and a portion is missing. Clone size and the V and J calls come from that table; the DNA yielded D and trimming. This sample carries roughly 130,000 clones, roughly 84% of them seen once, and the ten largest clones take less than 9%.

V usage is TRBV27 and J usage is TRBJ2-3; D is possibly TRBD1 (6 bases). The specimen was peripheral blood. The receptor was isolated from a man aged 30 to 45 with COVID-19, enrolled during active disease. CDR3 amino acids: CASSLATGNTQYF. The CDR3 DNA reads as TGTGCCAGCAGTCTCGCTACAGGGAATACGCAGTATTTT.